What follows describes a single TCR beta chain. Its antigen is still unknown. The repertoire was sequenced with immunoSEQ multiplex PCR; TCRdb's copy has only in-frame clones and lacks some. This table holds 100,000 or so clones, roughly 93% found once. V lost 5 bases to trimming and J lost 2 bases; unmatched junction nucleotides: 14. Germline CDR1 is SGHTA and CDR2 is FQGNSA. This CDR3 has 19 residues. The source of the sample is a study of T cells in localized non-small cell lung cancer. Regarding the study as a whole: Overall survival was longer when the density of T cells in the blood was higher.

The source material was PBMCs, sampled before any cancer treatment. The clonotype was recovered from a woman aged 35 to 70 with stage II squamous cell lung carcinoma. The chain uses TRBV7-2 and TRBJ2-6, with TRBD1 identical over 8 bases. DNA of the CDR3: TGTGCCAGCAGCCCTTCGACAGGACAGGGAGACGCTGGGGCCAACGTCCTGACTTTC. It specifies CASSPSTGQGDAGANVLTF.